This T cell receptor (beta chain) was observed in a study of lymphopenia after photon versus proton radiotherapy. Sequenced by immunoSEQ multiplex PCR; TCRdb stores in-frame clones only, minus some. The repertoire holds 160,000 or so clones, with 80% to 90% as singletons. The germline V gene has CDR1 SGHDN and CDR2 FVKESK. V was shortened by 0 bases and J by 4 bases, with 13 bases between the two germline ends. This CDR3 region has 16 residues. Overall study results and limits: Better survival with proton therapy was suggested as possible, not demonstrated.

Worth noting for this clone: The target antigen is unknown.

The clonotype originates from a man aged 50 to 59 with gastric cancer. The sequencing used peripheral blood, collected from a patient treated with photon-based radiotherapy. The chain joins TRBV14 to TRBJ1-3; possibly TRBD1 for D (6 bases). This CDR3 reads CASSQEWRGPGNTIYF. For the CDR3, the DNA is TGTGCCAGCAGCCAAGAATGGCGGGGGCCAGGAAACACCATATATTTT.